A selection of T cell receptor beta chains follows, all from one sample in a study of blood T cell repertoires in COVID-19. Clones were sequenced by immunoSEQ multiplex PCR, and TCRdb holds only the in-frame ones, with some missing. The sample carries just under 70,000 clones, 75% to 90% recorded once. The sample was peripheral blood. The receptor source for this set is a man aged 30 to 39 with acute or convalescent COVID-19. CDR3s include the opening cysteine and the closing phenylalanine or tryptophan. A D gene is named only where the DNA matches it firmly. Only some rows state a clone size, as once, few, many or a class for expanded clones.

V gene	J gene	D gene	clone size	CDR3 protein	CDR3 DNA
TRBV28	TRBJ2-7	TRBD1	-	CASSTPGQPYEQYF	TGTGCCAGCAGTACCCCGGGACAGCCCTACGAGCAGTACTTC
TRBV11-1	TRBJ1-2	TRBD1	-	CASSSSWDSNYGYTF	TGTGCCAGCAGCTCGTCGTGGGACAGCAACTATGGCTACACCTTC
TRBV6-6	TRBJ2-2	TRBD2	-	CASTGKGGTSPGELFF	TGTGCCAGCACGGGGAAGGGCGGGACTAGCCCCGGGGAGCTGTTTTTT
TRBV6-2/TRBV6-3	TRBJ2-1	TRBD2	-	CASSHSRLAGGINEQFF	TGTGCCAGCAGCCATTCCCGTCTAGCGGGAGGGATCAATGAGCAGTTCTTC
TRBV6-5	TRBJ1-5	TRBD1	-	CASLRQGGNQPQHF	TGTGCCAGCTTGCGACAGGGGGGTAATCAGCCCCAGCATTTT
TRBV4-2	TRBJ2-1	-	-	CASRNEVGAAVEQFF	TGTGCCAGCAGAAACGAGGTAGGGGCGGCAGTAGAGCAGTTCTTC
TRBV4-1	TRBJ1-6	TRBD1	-	CASSQDRDRGSPLHF	TGCGCCAGCAGCCAAGATAGGGACAGGGGTTCACCCCTCCACTTT
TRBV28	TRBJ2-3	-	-	CASSLLGAYTDTQYF	TGTGCCAGCAGTTTACTAGGGGCCTACACAGATACGCAGTATTTT
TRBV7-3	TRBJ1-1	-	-	CASSLNSPEAFF	TGTGCCAGCAGCTTAAACTCTCCTGAAGCTTTCTTT
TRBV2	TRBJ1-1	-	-	CASTAAEAFF	TGTGCCAGCACCGCGGCTGAAGCTTTCTTT
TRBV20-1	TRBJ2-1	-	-	CSASRTAVYNEQFF	TGCAGTGCTAGTCGGACAGCCGTCTACAATGAGCAGTTCTTC
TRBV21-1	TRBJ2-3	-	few	CASSKEGPITTRHTDTQYF	TGTGCCAGCAGCAAAGAAGGCCCAATCACAACGAGGCACACAGATACGCAGTATTTT
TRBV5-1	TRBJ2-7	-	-	CASRVLQIPYEQYF	TGCGCCAGCAGAGTGCTCCAGATACCTTACGAGCAGTACTTC
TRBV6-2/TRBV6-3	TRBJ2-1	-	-	CASSYSIVGGARHNEQFF	TGTGCCAGCAGTTACTCGATCGTCGGGGGAGCTCGCCACAATGAGCAGTTCTTC
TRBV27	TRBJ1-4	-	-	CASRNRAGNEKLFF	TGTGCCAGCAGGAACAGGGCGGGTAATGAAAAACTGTTTTTT
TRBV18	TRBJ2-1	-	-	CASSPKSSYNEQFF	TGTGCCAGCTCCCCCAAATCGAGTTACAATGAGCAGTTCTTC
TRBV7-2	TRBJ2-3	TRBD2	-	CASGTSGTDTQYF	TGTGCCAGCGGGACTAGCGGCACAGATACGCAGTATTTT
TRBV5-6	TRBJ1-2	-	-	CASSPTPKTGNYGYTF	TGTGCCAGCAGCCCCACGCCCAAGACAGGAAACTATGGCTACACCTTC
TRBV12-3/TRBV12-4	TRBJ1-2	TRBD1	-	CASSLEDRDHTF	TGTGCCAGCAGTTTAGAGGACAGGGACCACACCTTC
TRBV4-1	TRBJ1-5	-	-	CASSQIAGFNQPQHF	TGCGCCAGCAGCCAAATTGCAGGTTTCAATCAGCCCCAGCATTTT
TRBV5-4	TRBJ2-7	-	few	CASSLSPTGEQYF	TGTGCCAGCAGCTTAAGTCCTACGGGGGAGCAGTACTTC
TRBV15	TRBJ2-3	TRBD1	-	CATSRPGTVSTDTQYF	TGTGCCACCAGCAGGCCCGGGACAGTAAGCACAGATACGCAGTATTTT
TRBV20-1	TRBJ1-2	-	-	CSASTSSGNYGYTF	TGCAGTGCTAGTACGTCGTCGGGTAACTATGGCTACACCTTC
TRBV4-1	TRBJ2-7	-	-	CASSQIQGTATYEQYF	TGCGCCAGCAGCCAGATACAGGGAACGGCAACCTACGAGCAGTACTTC
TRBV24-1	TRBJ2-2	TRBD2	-	CATSDLASSGSRKGGELFF	TGTGCCACCAGTGATTTGGCCTCTAGCGGAAGCCGCAAAGGGGGGGAGCTGTTTTTT
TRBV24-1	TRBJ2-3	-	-	CATSVGAADTQYF	TGTGCCACCAGTGTGGGAGCCGCAGATACGCAGTATTTT
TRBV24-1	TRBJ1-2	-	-	CATSDMTPTGDYGYTF	TGTGCCACCAGTGATATGACACCTACGGGGGACTATGGCTACACCTTC
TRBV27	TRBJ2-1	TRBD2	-	CASSITGTSTNEQFF	TGTGCCAGCAGTATAACCGGGACTAGCACCAATGAGCAGTTCTTC
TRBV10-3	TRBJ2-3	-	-	CAISEASVGAGPQYF	TGTGCCATCAGTGAAGCTTCCGTGGGCGCGGGTCCGCAGTATTTT
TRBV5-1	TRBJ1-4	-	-	CASSLEWESNGKLFF	TGCGCCAGCAGCTTGGAGTGGGAGAGTAATGGAAAACTGTTTTTT
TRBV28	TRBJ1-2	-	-	CASSRRDNYGYTF	TGTGCCAGCAGTCGGCGGGACAACTATGGCTACACCTTC
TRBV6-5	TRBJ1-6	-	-	CASRTGQPDSPLHF	TGTGCCAGCAGAACTGGACAGCCTGATTCACCCCTCCACTTT
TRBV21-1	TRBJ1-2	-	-	CASSAREADAASGYTF	TGTGCCAGCAGCGCCCGGGAGGCGGACGCGGCGAGTGGCTACACCTTC
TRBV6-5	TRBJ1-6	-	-	CASSLMNMNSPLHF	TGTGCCAGCAGCCTTATGAACATGAATTCACCCCTCCACTTT
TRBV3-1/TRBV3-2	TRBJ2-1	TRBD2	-	CASSPTSGRAFNQQFF	TGTGCCAGCAGTCCGACTAGCGGGAGGGCGTTTAATCAGCAGTTCTTC